The 26 T cell receptor beta chains below all came from one sample that was sequenced in a study of blood T cell repertoires in COVID-19. The repertoire was sequenced with immunoSEQ multiplex PCR; TCRdb's copy has only in-frame clones and lacks some. The table lists about 240,000 clones, 80% to 90% of them singletons, with about 3.9% in the top ten. The sample taken for sequencing was PBMCs or T cells enriched from blood (not recorded which). All receptors come from a woman in her 40s who had been exposed to COVID-19.

This clone occurred a few times. The rearrangement links TRBV27 to TRBJ1-2; no definite D call. Germline loops: CDR1 MNHEY, CDR2 SMNVEV (reference sequence). This CDR3 contains 15 residues. V was cut by 6 bases and J by 2 bases, with 16 bases left in between. CDR3 in amino acids: CASRHPADGNYGYTF. CDR3 bases: TGTGCCAGCAGGCATCCCGCCGACGGGAACTATGGCTACACCTTC.

The chain uses TRBV6-5 and TRBJ2-5; 11 bases are shared with TRBD2. This CDR3 comprises 15 residues. J gave up 5 bases and V 6 bases, and 8 bases lay outside the gene matches. CDR1 is MNHEY, CDR2 SVGAGI, per germline. The CDR3 bases are TGTGCCAGCAGCCGCCTCCCTAGCGGGGGGGAGACCCAGTACTTC. Amino acid sequence: CASSRLPSGGETQYF.

The chain carries TRBV12-3 or TRBV12-4 and TRBJ1-1; the D gene is possibly TRBD1 (5 bases). With 5 bases removed from V and 3 bases from J, the gap between germline ends came to 10 bases. This CDR3 is built from 13 residues. Here the CDR3 DNA reads TGTGCCAGCAGTCGGGGGTGGGACACTGAAGCTTTCTTT. This sequence encodes CASSRGWDTEAFF.

The chain joins TRBV19 to TRBJ2-7; no reliable D call. Germline loops: CDR1 LNHDA, CDR2 SQIVND (reference sequence). The CDR3 totals 15 residues. V shed 4 bases and J shed 0 bases, with 13 bases lying between them. The CDR3 loop is CASSRALLGSYEQYF. The CDR3 DNA sequence: TGTGCCAGTAGTAGGGCCCTGCTGGGCTCCTACGAGCAGTACTTC.

The chain has TRBV29-1 and TRBJ1-1; tentatively, D is TRBD1 (5 bases). Trimming stripped 6 bases from V and 1 base from J, with 15 bases between. CDR1 is SQVTM, CDR2 ANQGSEA, per germline. The CDR3 runs to 14 residues. CDR3 sequence (DNA): TGCAGCGTCTCCCCGGGGGGAGGGAACACTGAAGCTTTCTTT. It is translated as CSVSPGGGNTEAFF.

The J gene is TRBJ1-2, the V gene TRBV30; D not certain. The CDR3 is made up of 12 amino acids. Trimming removed 1 base at V and 4 bases at J, with 7 bases between. Germline CDR1 is GTSNPN and CDR2 is SVGIG (reference sequence). CDR3 nucleotides: TGTGCCTGGAGTGCGGGGTTCTATGGCTACACCTTC. The encoded protein is CAWSAGFYGYTF.

The chain employs TRBV4-3 and TRBJ2-1; 8 bases match TRBD2. CDR3 length: 16 residues. The J segment lost 2 bases and the V segment lost 4 bases, leaving 7 bases of the junction unmatched. Germline CDR1 is LGHNA and CDR2 is YSLEER. The CDR3 DNA sequence: TGCGCCAGCAGCCGGGTTAGCGGGGCGACCTACAATGAGCAGTTCTTC. This encodes CASSRVSGATYNEQFF.

The chain carries TRBV20-1 and TRBJ2-3; D is unclear. This CDR3 is 11 amino acids long. V shed 4 bases and J shed 4 bases, with 6 bases lying between them. The germline CDR1 and CDR2 sequences are DFQATT and SNEGSKA (reference sequence). The DNA of the CDR3 is TGCAGTGCTACCTACTCAGATACGCAGTATTTT. The encoded protein is CSATYSDTQYF.

The gene calls are TRBV29-1 and TRBJ2-5; a possible D gene is TRBD2 (7 bases). Germline assignment: CDR1 SQVTM and CDR2 ANQGSEA. The CDR3 length is 13 residues. Trimming removed 8 bases from V and 1 base from J, with 14 bases in between. The CDR3 reads CSIRGGTQETQYF. CDR3 in DNA: TGCAGCATTAGGGGGGGGACCCAAGAGACCCAGTACTTC.

The chain joins TRBV18 to TRBJ1-5; a possible D gene is TRBD1 (5 bases). The end of the DNA is better explained by TRBJ2-3, so the J call may be wrong. The germline CDR1 and CDR2 sequences are KGHSH and LQKENI. This CDR3 is 15 amino acids long. The CDR3 is CASSPGEGSGQPQYF. The CDR3 DNA follows: TGTGCCAGCTCACCAGGAGAAGGTTCAGGGCAGCCCCAGTATTTT.

The chain has TRBV30 and TRBJ1-6, with TRBD1 matching over 8 bases. After removal of 5 bases from V and 6 bases from J, the junction contained 6 bases not matched to a gene. The CDR3 totals 14 residues. Germline V CDR1 and CDR2: GTSNPN, SVGIG (reference sequence). DNA of the CDR3: TGTGCCTGGGGCGCAGGGGGCAGTAATTCACCCCTCCACTTT. Amino acid sequence: CAWGAGGSNSPLHF.

The V gene is TRBV18, the J gene TRBJ2-5; 7 bases match TRBD1. The CDR3 loop spans 14 amino acids. The V and J ends lost 3 bases and 0 bases, in that order; junction bases with no gene match: 1. Germline assignment: CDR1 KGHSH and CDR2 LQKENI. CDR3 nucleotides: TGTGCCAGCTCACCGACAGGGAACCAAGAGACCCAGTACTTC. Residues: CASSPTGNQETQYF.

This clone was counted between two and nine times. This sequence joins TRBV7-9 and TRBJ1-1; D not certain. Germline assignment: CDR1 SEHNR and CDR2 FQNEAQ (reference sequence). V dropped 1 base and J dropped 4 bases, with 10 bases sitting between them. The CDR3 is 14 residues long. The CDR3 bases are TGTGCCAGCAGCTTAGGAGGGTGGGGCACTGAAGCTTTCTTT. Translation: CASSLGGWGTEAFF.

The J gene is TRBJ1-1, the V gene TRBV18, with D uncertain. Germline assignment: CDR1 KGHSH and CDR2 LQKENI. This CDR3 comprises 13 residues. Trimming stripped 6 bases from V and 3 bases from J, with 11 bases between. The CDR3 DNA reads as TGTGCCAGCTCGGCGGCGGAGGACACTGAAGCTTTCTTT. Translated, it gives CASSAAEDTEAFF. Full variable domain (rest looked up from reference TRBV18 and TRBJ1-1): NAGVMQNPRHLVRRRGQEARLRCSPMKGHSHVYWYRQLPEEGLKFMVYLQKENIIDESGMPKERFSAEFPKEGPSILRIQQVVRGDSAAYFCASSAAEDTEAFFGQGTRLTVV.

This chain connects TRBV6-1 to TRBJ1-6; no reliable D call. V lost 3 bases, J lost 10 bases, and 10 bases lay in between. CDR1 is MNHNS and CDR2 is SASEGT in the germline V gene. The CDR3 loop spans 13 amino acids. The chain's CDR3 is CASSEESGSPLHF. In DNA, the CDR3 is TGTGCCAGCAGTGAGGAGTCTGGCTCACCCCTCCACTTT.

The sample holds a few counts of this clone. The chain has TRBV5-6 and TRBJ2-7; 9 bases match TRBD1. In germline, CDR1 is SGHDT, CDR2 YYEEEE. The length of the CDR3 is 14 residues. Trimming at V came to 4 bases and at J to 3 bases, leaving 5 bases not matched to a gene. CDR3 loop: CASSGDRDYYEQYF. The CDR3 DNA follows: TGTGCCAGCAGCGGGGACAGGGATTACTACGAGCAGTACTTC.

A single count supports this clone. The chain is built from TRBV23-1 and TRBJ2-7; 9 bases match TRBD2. TRBV23-1 carries the ORF label, with uncertain function. Trimming removed 2 bases from V and 0 bases from J; junction bases left unmatched: 14. The CDR3 contains 19 residues. This chain's CDR3 is CASSQIERLAGTGSYEQYF. In DNA form, the CDR3 reads TGCGCCAGCAGTCAAATCGAAAGGCTAGCGGGGACCGGCTCCTACGAGCAGTACTTC.

This chain links TRBV2 with TRBJ1-5; 7 bases fit TRBD1. In germline, CDR1 is SNHLY, CDR2 FYNNEI. Germline trimming cut 4 bases from V and 2 bases from J; bases unmatched to any gene: 2. The CDR3 totals 14 residues. The CDR3 spells CASSGDRRNQPQHF. The CDR3 DNA reads as TGTGCCAGCAGTGGGGACAGACGCAATCAGCCCCAGCATTTT.

This rearrangement joins TRBV3-1 (or the pseudogene TRBV3-2) to TRBJ2-5; 8 bases map to TRBD2. CDR1 and CDR2 from the germline V gene are LGHDT and YNNKEL (reference sequence). The CDR3 is made up of 13 amino acids. The V and J ends lost 10 bases and 5 bases, in that order; junction bases with no gene match: 9. The CDR3 sequence: CATIHSGGETQYF. The CDR3 coding sequence is TGTGCCACCATTCACAGCGGGGGCGAGACCCAGTACTTC.

V gene TRBV5-1 combines with J gene TRBJ1-2, with D perhaps matching TRBD1 (5 bases). This CDR3 comprises 17 residues. Trimming took 0 bases from V and 4 from J, leaving 19 bases between them. CDR1 and CDR2 (germline): SGHRS, YFSETQ. The CDR3 reads CASSLASGAGLSYGYTF. The CDR3 bases are TGCGCCAGCAGCTTGGCGTCTGGGGCAGGGCTTTCCTATGGCTACACCTTC.

This rearrangement joins TRBV12-5 to TRBJ2-7; 7 bases agree with TRBD1. With 6 bases clipped from V and 4 bases from J, the junction kept 3 bases outside the gene matches. Per the germline V gene, CDR1 is LGHNT and CDR2 is FRNRAP. The CDR3 contains 12 residues. CDR3 coding DNA: TGTGCTAGTGGCCGGGACAGATACGAGCAGTACTTC. It codes for CASGRDRYEQYF.

The CDR3 spells CASSKDSFSQYF. As DNA, the CDR3 is TGTGCCAGTAGTAAAGACAGTTTTTCGCAGTATTTT. The V gene is TRBV19, the J gene TRBJ2-3; perhaps TRBD1 as D (5 bases). Deletions cut 4 bases from V and 10 bases from J, with 12 bases between. This CDR3 is built from 12 residues. Germline values: CDR1 LNHDA, CDR2 SQIVND (reference sequence).

The V call is TRBV3-1 (or the pseudogene TRBV3-2), the J call TRBJ2-3; TRBD2 aligns across 8 bases. CDR3 length: 17 amino acids. Germline CDR1 reads LGHDT; CDR2 reads YNNKEL (reference sequence). V lost 2 bases and J lost 0; bases outside the gene matches: 7. In DNA form, the CDR3 reads TGTGCCAGCAGCCAAATGGGACGGGGGGGAAGCACAGATACGCAGTATTTT. It specifies CASSQMGRGGSTDTQYF.

V and J are TRBV15 and TRBJ1-2, with no clear D. Germline CDR1 LNHNV, CDR2 YYDKDF (reference sequence). CDR3 size: 15 residues. The germline V and J ends were trimmed by 1 base and 2 bases, with 11 bases remaining between them. CDR3 sequence reads: CATSRGTWGNYGYTF. In DNA, the CDR3 is TGTGCCACCAGCAGAGGGACTTGGGGAAACTATGGCTACACCTTC.

Concerning this clone: Its ends do not fully match the called genes, so a read error is possible. The chain joins TRBV7-2 to TRBJ2-7; 9 bases align to TRBD1. The CDR3 is 15 amino acids. The V gene's germline CDR1 is SGHTA and CDR2 FQGNSA. The DNA for the CDR3 is TGTGCCAGCAGCCCCCGGGACAGGGACTCCCACGAGCAGTACTTC. Its translation: CASSPRDRDSHEQYF. The full variable domain, rest sourced from reference TRBV7-2 and TRBJ2-7, is GAGVSQSPSNKVTEKGKDVELRCDPISGHTALYWYRQSLGQGLEFLIYFQGNSAPDKSGLPSDRFSAERTGGSVSTLTIQRTQQEDSAVYLCASSPRDRDSHEQYFGPGTRLTVT.

The rearrangement joins TRBV2 to TRBJ2-2, with 7 bases matching TRBD1. V trimming: 5 bases; J trimming: 5 bases; junction bases outside the gene matches: 5. The CDR3 has 14 residues. CDR1 is SNHLY, CDR2 FYNNEI, per germline. The CDR3: CASSYRGGTGELFF. Written as DNA, the CDR3 is TGTGCCAGCAGTTACAGGGGTGGAACCGGGGAGCTGTTTTTT. The full variable domain, with the rest looked up from reference TRBV2 and TRBJ2-2, is EPEVTQTPSHQVTQMGQEVILRCVPISNHLYFYWYRQILGQKVEFLVSFYNNEISEKSEIFDDQFSVERPDGSNFTLKIRSTKLEDSAMYFCASSYRGGTGELFFGEGSRLTVL.